Listed here are 15 T cell receptor beta chains from one sample, sequenced in a study of shared clonotypes between healthy human individuals. CD45RO-negative, CCR7-selected cells formed the naive CD8 fraction, which excluded terminally differentiated effector memory CD45RA+ cells. TCRdb's table, derived via immunoSEQ multiplex PCR, lists solely in-frame clones and lacks some. This table has around 1.9 million clones, just under 95% appearing once. Material: naive CD8+ T cells from PBMCs. These receptors all stem from a man younger than 35 in good health. Some clones in this sample may be carry-over from other donors' samples.

The J gene is TRBJ2-5, the V gene TRBV7-9, with D perhaps TRBD2 (6 bases). Trimming took 4 bases from V and 5 from J, leaving 14 bases between them. Germline lookup yields CDR1 SEHNR and CDR2 FQNEAQ (reference sequence). The CDR3 spans 14 residues. The chain's CDR3 is CASSYGGTRETQYF. The CDR3 DNA is TGTGCCAGCAGCTATGGGGGGACTCGGGAGACCCAGTACTTC.

The chain couples TRBV25-1 to TRBJ1-1; tentative D call: TRBD1 (5 bases). Trimming pared 1 base from V and 3 bases from J, leaving 15 bases between. CDR1 and CDR2 from the germline V gene are MGHDK and SYGVNS. The CDR3 has 16 amino acids. The CDR3 bases are TGTGCCAGCAGTGAATTGGGGGGGGAGGTGGACACTGAAGCTTTCTTT. Translation: CASSELGGEVDTEAFF.

The chain links TRBV7-8 to TRBJ1-3; D is unclear. Germline V CDR1 and CDR2: SGHVS, FQNEAQ. V lost 0 bases to trimming and J lost 0 bases, with 6 bases between them. CDR3 length: 15 amino acids. CDR3 protein: CASSLAGSSGNTIYF. Here the CDR3 DNA reads TGTGCCAGCAGCTTAGCGGGCAGCTCTGGAAACACCATATATTTT.

The chain links TRBV9 to TRBJ2-7, with TRBD2 matching 11 bases. The V and J ends lost 4 bases and 3 bases, in that order; junction bases with no gene match: 6. The CDR3 consists of 15 residues. CDR1 and CDR2 (germline): SGDLS, YYNGEE. CDR3 in amino acids: CASSPISGRDYEQYF. CDR3 DNA sequence: TGTGCCAGCAGCCCCATTAGCGGGAGGGACTACGAGCAGTACTTC.

The rearrangement joins TRBV27 to TRBJ1-1, with TRBD1 as a possible D gene (5 bases). The ends were cut back, 2 bases at V and 0 bases at J, with 10 bases in the middle. The CDR3 contains 15 residues. Germline loops: CDR1 MNHEY, CDR2 SMNVEV (reference sequence). CDR3 loop: CASSLARGMNTEAFF. In DNA form, the CDR3 reads TGTGCCAGCAGTTTAGCTCGGGGGATGAACACTGAAGCTTTCTTT.

A single count supports this clone. The chain uses TRBV2 and TRBJ2-7; 9 bases align to TRBD2. Germline lookup yields CDR1 SNHLY and CDR2 FYNNEI. This CDR3 is 13 amino acids long. The trim removed 6 bases at V and 10 bases at J, leaving 10 bases unmatched. CDR3 sequence reads: CASSDRTSAYQYF. CDR3 DNA: TGTGCCAGCAGCGACCGGACTAGCGCCTATCAGTACTTC.

The CDR3 coding sequence is TGCGCCAGCAGCCGGGATCGGACTAATGAAAAACTGTTTTTT. Translated, it gives CASSRDRTNEKLFF. The chain couples TRBV5-1 to TRBJ1-4, with D unclear. The CDR3 extends over 14 amino acids. Germline values: CDR1 SGHRS, CDR2 YFSETQ. V lost 4 bases and J 2 bases, leaving 9 bases between the germline ends. Complete variable domain (other parts from reference TRBV5-1 and TRBJ1-4): KAGVTQTPRYLIKTRGQQVTLSCSPISGHRSVSWYQQTPGQGLQFLFEYFSETQRNKGNFPGRFSGRQFSNSRSEMNVSTLELGDSALYLCASSRDRTNEKLFFGSGTQLSVL.

The chain combines TRBV5-1 with TRBJ2-7, with a possible D match to TRBD1 (5 bases). The CDR3 runs 14 residues. CDR1 and CDR2 (germline): SGHRS, YFSETQ. Trimming shortened V by 3 bases and J by 2 bases, and 12 bases separated the two germline ends. DNA for the CDR3: TGCGCCAGCAGCTCCTCAGGGTCACCCTACGAGCAGTACTTC. Translation gives CASSSSGSPYEQYF.

V gene TRBV7-3 combines with J gene TRBJ2-1, with 12 bases fitting TRBD2. The CDR3 contains 16 residues. CDR1 is SGHTA, CDR2 FQGTGA, per germline. The trim removed 5 bases at V and 10 bases at J, leaving 12 bases unmatched. CDR3: CASSPERLAGEGEQFF. DNA for the CDR3: TGTGCCAGCAGCCCGGAGCGACTAGCGGGAGAGGGGGAGCAGTTCTTC.

To note about this clone: The same CDR3 also results from other DNA sequences found in this sample. The chain uses TRBV11-2 and TRBJ2-1, with D uncertain. Germline V gives CDR1 SGHAT, CDR2 FQNNGV. The V gene lost 5 bases and the J gene lost 7 bases, with 6 bases spanning the gap. CDR3 size: 11 residues. CDR3: CASSPSNEQFF. The CDR3, as DNA: TGTGCCAGCAGCCCCAGTAATGAGCAGTTCTTC.

The rearrangement links TRBV29-1 to TRBJ1-1, with 11 positions matching TRBD1. The CDR3 is 12 residues long. Germline-derived CDR1 and CDR2 are SQVTM and ANQGSEA. After removal of 7 bases from V and 6 bases from J, the junction contained 4 bases not matched to a gene. The CDR3 spells CSARTGGAEAFF. The CDR3 DNA is TGCAGCGCCCGGACAGGGGGCGCTGAAGCTTTCTTT. The whole variable domain, remainder taken from reference TRBV29-1 and TRBJ1-1, is SAVISQKPSRDICQRGTSLTIQCQVDSQVTMMFWYRQQPGQSLTLIATANQGSEATYESGFVIDKFPISRPNLTFSTLTVSNMSPEDSSIYLCSARTGGAEAFFGQGTRLTVV.

V is TRBV4-2 and J is TRBJ2-7; TRBD1 is a possible D gene (6 bases). Trimming shortened V by 1 base and J by 7 bases, and 17 bases separated the two germline ends. Germline CDR1 is LGHNA and CDR2 is YNFKEQ. The CDR3 contains 15 residues. CDR3 protein: CASSQASTGHVEQYF. CDR3 in DNA: TGTGCCAGCAGCCAAGCCAGTACGGGACACGTGGAGCAGTACTTC.

This clone has only one observation. The chain links TRBV7-9 to TRBJ1-1; D is undetermined. The CDR3 consists of 14 residues. Germline CDR1 is SEHNR and CDR2 is FQNEAQ (reference sequence). Trimming cost V 1 base and J 6 bases, with 12 bases left between them. CDR3 nucleotides: TGTGCCAGCAGCTTAGTCGCCCCTCTCTCTGAAGCTTTCTTT. Protein sequence: CASSLVAPLSEAFF. The whole variable domain, remainder taken from reference TRBV7-9 and TRBJ1-1, is DTGVSQNPRHKITKRGQNVTFRCDPISEHNRLYWYRQTLGQGPEFLTYFQNEAQLEKSRLLSDRFSAERPKGSFSTLEIQRTEQGDSAMYLCASSLVAPLSEAFFGQGTRLTVV.

Concerning this clone: Additional DNA sequences in this sample encode the identical CDR3. The rearrangement joins TRBV7-9 to TRBJ2-7; TRBD1 matches at 9 bases. Losses at the gene ends were 4 bases for V and 2 bases for J; bases not matched to a gene: 3. The CDR3 contains 14 residues. Germline V gene data show CDR1 as SEHNR and CDR2 as FQNEAQ (reference sequence). This CDR3 reads CASSSGQGPYEQYF. The DNA of the CDR3 is TGTGCCAGCAGCTCGGGACAGGGCCCCTACGAGCAGTACTTC.

The gene calls are TRBV27 and TRBJ2-1, with 10 positions matching TRBD2. There are 16 residues in the CDR3. The germline V gene has CDR1 MNHEY and CDR2 SMNVEV (reference sequence). The ends lost 2 bases at V and 5 bases at J; junction bases unmatched: 6. The CDR3 coding sequence is TGTGCCAGCAGTTTAATAGGACTAGCGGAGAACAATGAGCAGTTCTTC. Protein sequence: CASSLIGLAENNEQFF.